This TCR beta chain was captured in a study of T cell responses to AZD1222 COVID-19 vaccine. Study-wide findings and caveats: Among vaccine-associated CD4 TCRs, coverage spanned spike, with dominance at 160-218 and 743-854. Researchers took repertoire samples only after the peak T cell response had come.

Using immunoSEQ multiplex PCR, the repertoire was profiled, and TCRdb retains in-frame clones only, with some absent. This sample has around 140,000 clones, with approximately 91% found just once. As for this clone: Its target is unknown.

Germline CDR1 reads SGHNT; CDR2 reads YENEEA. This CDR3 spans 14 amino acids. V was clipped by 6 bases and J by 8 bases; unmatched bases: 10. The receptor comes from an adult who received the MenACWY meningococcal vaccine as a control. The specimen comprised peripheral blood, sampled 28 days after the second dose of the MenACWY control vaccine. The chain links TRBV11-3 to TRBJ1-2; 9 positions match TRBD1. The CDR3, as DNA: TGTGCCAGCAGTCCCGGGACAGGGATCGACGGCTACACCTTC. Its translation: CASSPGTGIDGYTF.